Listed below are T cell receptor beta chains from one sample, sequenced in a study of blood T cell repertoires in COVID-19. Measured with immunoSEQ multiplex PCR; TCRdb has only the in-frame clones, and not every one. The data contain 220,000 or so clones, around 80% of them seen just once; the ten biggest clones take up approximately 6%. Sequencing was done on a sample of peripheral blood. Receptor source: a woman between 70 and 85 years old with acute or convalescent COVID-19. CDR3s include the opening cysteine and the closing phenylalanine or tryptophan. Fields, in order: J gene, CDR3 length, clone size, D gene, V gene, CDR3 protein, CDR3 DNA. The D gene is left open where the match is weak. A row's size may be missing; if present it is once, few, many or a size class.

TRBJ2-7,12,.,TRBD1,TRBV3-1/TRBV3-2,CASSPDRVEQYF,TGTGCCAGCAGCCCGGACAGGGTTGAGCAGTACTTC
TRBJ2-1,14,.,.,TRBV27,CASNVPGTYNEQFF,TGTGCCAGCAACGTTCCAGGGACCTACAATGAGCAGTTCTTC
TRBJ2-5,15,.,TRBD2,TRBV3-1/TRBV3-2,CASSQRGGPQETQYF,TGTGCCAGCAGCCAACGGGGAGGGCCCCAAGAGACCCAGTACTTC
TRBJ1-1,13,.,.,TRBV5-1,CASIGQKNTEAFF,TGCGCCAGCATCGGACAGAAGAACACTGAAGCTTTCTTT
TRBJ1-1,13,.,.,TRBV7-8,CASSLVTGSEAFF,TGTGCCAGCAGCTTGGTCACAGGGTCTGAAGCTTTCTTT
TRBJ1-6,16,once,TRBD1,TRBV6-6,CASSYRPGQGASPLHF,TGTGCCAGCAGTTACCGTCCGGGACAGGGGGCTTCACCCCTCCACTTT
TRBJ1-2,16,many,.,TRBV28,CASSTPQDLLNYGYTF,TGTGCCAGCAGCACGCCACAGGACCTCTTGAACTATGGCTACACCTTC
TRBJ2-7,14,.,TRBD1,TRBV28,CASIRTGGPYEQYF,TGTGCCAGCATTAGAACAGGGGGCCCTTACGAGCAGTACTTC
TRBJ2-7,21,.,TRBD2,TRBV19,CASSTRRAGLAEPYPSYEQYF,TGTGCCAGTAGTACACGGAGGGCGGGACTAGCGGAGCCGTACCCTAGTTACGAGCAGTACTTC
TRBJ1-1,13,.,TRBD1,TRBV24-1,CATSDLQGQGAFF,TGTGCCACCAGTGATTTACAAGGACAGGGAGCTTTCTTT
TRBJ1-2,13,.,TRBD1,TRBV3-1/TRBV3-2,CASSQGGQGVYTF,TGTGCCAGCAGCCAAGGAGGACAGGGCGTCTACACCTTC
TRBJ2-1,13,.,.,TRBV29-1,CSVDSSGYNEQFF,TGCAGCGTTGATAGTAGCGGTTACAATGAGCAGTTCTTC
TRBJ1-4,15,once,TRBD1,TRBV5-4,CASSLGGQANEKLFF,TGTGCCAGCAGCTTAGGGGGACAGGCGAATGAAAAACTGTTTTTT
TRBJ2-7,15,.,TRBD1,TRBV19,CASSIDRGTGYEQYF,TGTGCCAGTAGTATAGATCGCGGGACAGGGTACGAGCAGTACTTC
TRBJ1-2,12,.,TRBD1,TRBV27,CASRGGGRGYTF,TGTGCCAGCAGAGGAGGGGGCCGTGGCTACACCTTC
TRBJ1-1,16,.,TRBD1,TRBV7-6,CASSSISDRVNTEAFF,TGTGCCAGCAGCTCGATAAGCGACAGGGTGAACACTGAAGCTTTCTTT
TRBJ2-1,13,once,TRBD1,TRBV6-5,CASPGQGRNEQFF,TGTGCCAGCCCCGGACAGGGCAGGAATGAGCAGTTCTTC
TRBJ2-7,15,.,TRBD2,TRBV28,CASSQSGRITYEQYF,TGTGCCAGCAGTCAAAGCGGGAGGATCACCTACGAGCAGTACTTC
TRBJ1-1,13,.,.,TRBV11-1,CASSRSADTEAFF,TGTGCCAGCAGCAGAAGTGCGGACACTGAAGCTTTCTTT
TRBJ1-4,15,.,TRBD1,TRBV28,CASSKPGQGTGKLFF,TGTGCCAGCAGTAAACCGGGACAGGGGACTGGGAAACTGTTTTTT
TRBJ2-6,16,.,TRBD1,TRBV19,CATSGQGIGGANVLTF,TGTGCCACCTCGGGACAGGGAATAGGTGGGGCCAACGTCCTGACTTTC
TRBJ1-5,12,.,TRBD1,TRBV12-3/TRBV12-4,CARRQGNRPQHF,TGTGCCAGACGACAGGGCAATCGTCCCCAGCATTTT
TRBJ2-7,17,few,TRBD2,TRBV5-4,CASSTGTSGILAYEQYF,TGTGCCAGCAGCACCGGGACTAGCGGGATTCTTGCCTACGAGCAGTACTTC
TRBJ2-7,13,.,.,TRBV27,CASSFNRGYEQYF,TGTGCCAGCAGTTTTAACCGGGGGTACGAGCAGTACTTC
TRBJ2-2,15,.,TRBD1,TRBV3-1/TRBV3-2,CASSQGDSDTGELFF,TGTGCCAGCAGCCAAGGGGACAGTGACACCGGGGAGCTGTTTTTT
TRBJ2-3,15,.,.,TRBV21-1,CASPQRTISTDTQYF,TGTGCCAGCCCCCAGAGGACAATTAGCACAGATACGCAGTATTTT